Presented here are 19 T cell receptor beta chains from one specimen sequenced in a study of graft-versus-host responses after intestinal transplantation. Sequencing was performed with immunoSEQ multiplex PCR; in TCRdb, only in-frame clones are kept and a portion is missing. The sample has over 10,000 clones, 93% seen once. Source: PBMCs, taken 950 to 1,300 days after intestinal transplantation. Source of these receptors: a human patient who received an intestinal transplant, so some T cells may come from the graft donor.

The gene calls are TRBV2 and TRBJ1-2; D is unresolved. There are 12 residues in the CDR3. Per the germline V gene, CDR1 is SNHLY and CDR2 is FYNNEI. Trimming stripped 6 bases from V and 4 bases from J, with 9 bases between. CDR3: CASRVLGYGYTF. The CDR3 DNA reads TGTGCCAGCAGGGTTTTGGGCTATGGCTACACCTTC.

The chain links TRBV13 to TRBJ2-7; possible D gene TRBD2, 5 bases. The CDR3 extends over 15 amino acids. Germline V CDR1 and CDR2: PRHDT, FYEKMQ (reference sequence). V shed 4 bases and J shed 4 bases, with 17 bases lying between them. The CDR3 coding sequence is TGTGCCAGCAGCTCCCTGGGAGAGTTTCTATACGAGCAGTACTTC. Translated, it gives CASSSLGEFLYEQYF.

The chain recombines TRBV5-1 with TRBJ1-3; D not certain. V was cut by 7 bases and J by 0 bases, with 14 bases left in between. The V gene's germline CDR1 is SGHRS and CDR2 YFSETQ. The CDR3 covers 15 residues. The CDR3 sequence: CASYERPDSGNTIYF. The CDR3 nucleotides are TGCGCCAGCTACGAAAGACCGGACTCTGGAAACACCATATATTTT. Variable domain in full (rest from reference TRBV5-1 and TRBJ1-3): KAGVTQTPRYLIKTRGQQVTLSCSPISGHRSVSWYQQTPGQGLQFLFEYFSETQRNKGNFPGRFSGRQFSNSRSEMNVSTLELGDSALYLCASYERPDSGNTIYFGEGSWLTVV.

The chain links TRBV19 to TRBJ1-2; 9 nucleotides match TRBD1. CDR1 and CDR2 (germline): LNHDA, SQIVND (reference sequence). The CDR3 has 14 residues. The trim removed 6 bases at V and 2 bases at J, leaving 4 bases unmatched. The CDR3 DNA is TGTGCCAGTAGAGTTGGGACAGGGAACTATGGCTACACCTTC. This gives the protein CASRVGTGNYGYTF.

V and J are TRBV7-6 and TRBJ1-1; D unresolved. V lost 4 bases and J lost 2, with 8 bases in between. The CDR3 consists of 13 residues. The germline CDR1 and CDR2 sequences are SGHVS and FNYEAQ. CDR3 nucleotide sequence: TGTGCCAGCAGCTCGCATACAAACACTGAAGCTTTCTTT. Translating it yields CASSSHTNTEAFF.

V gene TRBV27 combines with J gene TRBJ2-4; D remains ambiguous. Germline CDR1 reads MNHEY; CDR2 reads SMNVEV (reference sequence). The CDR3 loop spans 12 amino acids. Trimming removed 8 bases at V and 7 bases at J, with 12 bases between. The DNA of the CDR3 is TGTGCCAGCTCTTCGGTGTCTAACATTCAGTACTTC. It specifies CASSSVSNIQYF.

The V call is TRBV5-1, the J call TRBJ1-2, with 7 nucleotides matching TRBD1. This CDR3 is built from 15 residues. Germline loops: CDR1 SGHRS, CDR2 YFSETQ. Trimming cost V 4 bases and J 6 bases; bases outside gene matches: 12. CDR3: CASSPTLDRRDGYTF. Here the CDR3 DNA reads TGCGCCAGCAGCCCGACCCTGGACAGGCGGGATGGCTACACCTTC.

The rearrangement uses TRBV4-1 and TRBJ1-2; unclear D gene. The V end lost 2 bases, the J end lost 0 bases, and 10 bases lay between the germline ends. From germline, CDR1 is MGHRA and CDR2 YSYEKL. The CDR3 is 15 residues long. The CDR3 nucleotides read TGCGCCAGCAGCCAATTCGACGGAGCTAACTATGGCTACACCTTC. The encoded protein is CASSQFDGANYGYTF.

V is TRBV7-2 and J is TRBJ2-5, with no clear D. The CDR3 length is 11 residues. CDR1 and CDR2 from the germline V gene are SGHTA and FQGNSA. V was trimmed by 3 bases and J by 5 bases, leaving 4 bases between them. The CDR3 DNA is TGTGCCAGCAGCTTCGGTGAGACCCAGTACTTC. Amino acids: CASSFGETQYF. The full variable domain, its missing parts supplied by reference TRBV7-2 and TRBJ2-5, is GAGVSQSPSNKVTEKGKDVELRCDPISGHTALYWYRQSLGQGLEFLIYFQGNSAPDKSGLPSDRFSAERTGGSVSTLTIQRTQQEDSAVYLCASSFGETQYFGPGTRLLVL.

This rearrangement joins TRBV5-1 to TRBJ2-5, with D tentatively TRBD2 (6 bases). Germline lookup yields CDR1 SGHRS and CDR2 YFSETQ. The V gene lost 0 bases and the J gene lost 4 bases, with 13 bases spanning the gap. The CDR3 is 15 amino acids. CDR3 region: CASSLGGQAGETQYF. CDR3 DNA: TGCGCCAGCAGCTTGGGTGGGCAAGCGGGAGAGACCCAGTACTTC.

This chain connects TRBV6-6 to TRBJ2-3, with 10 bases identical to TRBD2. Trimming took 7 bases from V and 5 from J; bases not matched to a gene: 6. This CDR3 contains 14 residues. From germline, CDR1 is MNHNY and CDR2 SVGAGI (reference sequence). Here the CDR3 reads CASMAGTSVDTQYF. The CDR3 DNA reads as TGTGCCAGCATGGCCGGGACTAGCGTAGATACGCAGTATTTT.

The gene calls are TRBV19 and TRBJ2-3; D is unclear. Germline V CDR1 and CDR2: LNHDA, SQIVND (reference sequence). This CDR3 is 14 amino acids long. V was clipped by 2 bases and J by 6 bases, with 12 bases between them. CDR3 nucleotide sequence: TGTGCCAGTAGTATATCGTCAGCCTCGGATACGCAGTATTTT. Residues: CASSISSASDTQYF.

The gene calls are TRBV5-1 and TRBJ2-1; possible D gene TRBD2, 7 bases. The V gene lost 4 bases and the J gene lost 9 bases, with 23 bases spanning the gap. The CDR3 spans 16 residues. Per germline, CDR1 SGHRS and CDR2 YFSETQ. The CDR3 reads CASSPLSAGALSEQFF. The CDR3 DNA reads as TGCGCCAGCAGCCCCCTGTCGGCGGGGGCCCTCTCTGAGCAGTTCTTC.

This chain uses TRBV6-5 with TRBJ2-5, with D uncertain. Germline V gene lookup returns CDR1 MNHEY and CDR2 SVGAGI. V was trimmed by 6 bases and J by 4 bases, leaving 3 bases between them. CDR3 length: 10 residues. The CDR3 region has the DNA TGTGCCAGCAGCGGAGAGACCCAGTACTTC. This sequence encodes CASSGETQYF.

This clone is a singleton in its sample. The J gene is TRBJ2-7, the V gene TRBV4-2; no clear D gene. The CDR3 spans 15 residues. V was cut by 0 bases and J by 2 bases, with 11 bases left in between. Germline loops: CDR1 LGHNA, CDR2 YNFKEQ. The CDR3: CASSQDTGPTYEQYF. DNA of the CDR3: TGTGCCAGCAGCCAAGACACCGGACCCACCTACGAGCAGTACTTC.

The genes are TRBV5-1 and TRBJ2-1; no reliable D call. This CDR3 is 15 amino acids long. Germline V gene data show CDR1 as SGHRS and CDR2 as YFSETQ. The V end lost 1 base, the J end lost 0 bases, and 8 bases lay between the germline ends. Here the CDR3 reads CASSLIGGSYNEQFF. DNA for the CDR3: TGCGCCAGCAGCTTGATAGGCGGCTCCTACAATGAGCAGTTCTTC.

V gene TRBV5-6 combines with J gene TRBJ2-3; D gene uncertain. The CDR3 totals 13 residues. The germline gives CDR1 SGHDT, CDR2 YYEEEE. V was shortened by 1 base and J by 5 bases, with 8 bases between the two germline ends. The CDR3 sequence: CASSLWVGDTQYF. CDR3 nucleotide sequence: TGTGCCAGCAGCTTGTGGGTAGGAGATACGCAGTATTTT.

The chain recombines TRBV12-5 with TRBJ2-7; TRBD1 matches at 8 bases. Germline CDR1 and CDR2: LGHNT and FRNRAP. The junction had 8 bases not matched to a gene; V was cut back by 0 bases and J by 4 bases. There are 16 residues in the CDR3. The CDR3 region has the DNA TGTGCTAGTGGTTTGGTGCCGGGACAGGACTTATACGAGCAGTACTTC. Its protein product is CASGLVPGQDLYEQYF.

This sequence joins TRBV11-2 and TRBJ2-3; 8 bases agree with TRBD2. Per germline, CDR1 SGHAT and CDR2 FQNNGV. The CDR3 has 19 residues. Unmatched junction bases numbered 20, after V lost 6 bases and J lost 3 bases. CDR3 sequence reads: CASRGLGGSLRGGTDTQYF. CDR3 nucleotide sequence: TGTGCCAGCAGGGGCCTGGGTGGGTCTTTGCGCGGGGGGACAGATACGCAGTATTTT.